A single sample is the source of the 21 T cell receptor beta chains below, sequenced in a study of Ad26.COV2.S vaccination and SARS-CoV-2 variants. The sample's treatment: over 15 received Ad26.COV2.S at low or high dose, single or two shots; several received placebo; per-sample allocation not given. The study sampled participants on day 63 after the first vaccine or placebo injection. The assay was immunoSEQ multiplex PCR, and TCRdb's table has in-frame clones only and misses some. The profile covers 380,000 or so clones, with about 88% appearing a single time and 6.4% taken by the ten largest. Source: peripheral blood, taken in a trial of Ad26.COV2.S vaccine versus placebo. Receptor source: a person aged 18-60 years who received the Ad26.COV2.S COVID-19 vaccine or a placebo.

This chain joins TRBV6-4 and TRBJ2-6; D uncertain. CDR1 is MRHNA, CDR2 SNTAGT, per germline. CDR3 length: 13 amino acids. Trimming took off 5 bases at V and 7 bases at J, with 9 bases between the two ends. The CDR3 protein is CASSPAPANVLTF. The CDR3 region has the DNA TGTGCCAGCAGTCCCGCGCCCGCCAACGTCCTGACTTTC.

The J gene is TRBJ2-5, the V gene TRBV23-1; the D is unclear. TRBV23-1 is labeled an ORF, and its function is uncertain. V lost 0 bases and J 1 base, leaving 15 bases between the germline ends. The CDR3 totals 17 residues. The DNA for the CDR3 is TGCGCCAGCAGTCAATCCCCCCTCTCAGGACCCCAAGAGACCCAGTACTTC. Translating gives CASSQSPLSGPQETQYF.

This clone has just one count. The chain carries TRBV28 and TRBJ2-7; D could derive from TRBD1 or TRBD2 (5 bases each). The germline V gene encodes CDR1 MDHEN and CDR2 SYDVKM. The CDR3 covers 13 residues. The V end lost 7 bases, the J end lost 3 bases, and 13 bases lay between the germline ends. CDR3 nucleotides: TGTGCCAGCAAGGGGAACGGGGACTACGAGCAGTACTTC. This codes for CASKGNGDYEQYF.

The V call is TRBV5-1, the J call TRBJ2-7, with 8 bases fitting TRBD1. Unmatched junction bases numbered 3, after V lost 4 bases and J lost 3 bases. There are 13 residues in the CDR3. Germline V CDR1 and CDR2: SGHRS, YFSETQ. The CDR3 bases are TGCGCCAGCAGCACCGGACAGGGCTACGAGCAGTACTTC. Encoded protein: CASSTGQGYEQYF.

The V call is TRBV7-9, the J call TRBJ2-2; 8 bases fit TRBD2. The germline V gene has CDR1 SEHNR and CDR2 FQNEAQ (reference sequence). The V gene end was trimmed by 2 bases and the J gene end by 6 bases; junction bases not matched to a gene: 2. The CDR3 has 14 residues. CDR3 coding DNA: TGTGCCAGCAGCTTAAGCGGGAGCGCCGGGGAGCTGTTTTTT. This encodes CASSLSGSAGELFF.

The V and J genes are TRBV15 and TRBJ2-3; D not certain. This CDR3 has 14 residues. Germline CDR1 reads LNHNV; CDR2 reads YYDKDF (reference sequence). V was cut by 3 bases and J by 2 bases, with 9 bases left in between. In DNA, the CDR3 is TGTGCCACCAGCAGGGTCTTTGCCACAGATACGCAGTATTTT. It is translated as CATSRVFATDTQYF.

The chain couples TRBV28 to TRBJ2-3, with 7 positions matching TRBD2. Germline-derived CDR1 and CDR2 are MDHEN and SYDVKM. V trimming: 1 base; J trimming: 0 bases; junction bases outside the gene matches: 10. This CDR3 is built from 18 residues. In DNA, the CDR3 is TGTGCCAGCAGTTTATTCCCTAGCGGAGTTGATAGCACAGATACGCAGTATTTT. Translated: CASSLFPSGVDSTDTQYF.

This chain links TRBV4-3 with TRBJ2-7, with 8 bases that match TRBD2. Germline V gene sequence: CDR1 LGHNA, CDR2 YSLEER. The CDR3 is made up of 15 amino acids. V dropped 2 bases and J dropped 3; count of bases not matched to a gene: 6. This CDR3 reads CASSQSLAGVYEQYF. The CDR3 DNA follows: TGCGCCAGCAGCCAAAGTCTAGCGGGTGTCTACGAGCAGTACTTC.

The chain carries TRBV24-1 and TRBJ2-1; D gene uncertain. Trimming took off 6 bases at V and 0 bases at J, with 8 bases between the two ends. The germline V gene has CDR1 KGHDR and CDR2 SFDVKD. The CDR3 has 14 residues. In DNA, the CDR3 is TGTGCCACCAGTTCCTCTGGCTCCTACAATGAGCAGTTCTTC. As protein: CATSSSGSYNEQFF.

The V gene is TRBV30, the J gene TRBJ1-1; 11 bases are shared with TRBD1. Germline V gene lookup returns CDR1 GTSNPN and CDR2 SVGIG (reference sequence). The CDR3 is 14 amino acids. J was trimmed by 6 bases and V by 4 bases; bases with no gene match: 7. The DNA for the CDR3 is TGTGCCTGGAAGGGACAGGGGGAAATTGCTGAAGCTTTCTTT. Protein sequence: CAWKGQGEIAEAFF.

CDR3 sequence (DNA): TGTGCCAGCAGCCAAGGGAACAGGGACGAAGCTTTCTTT. Protein sequence: CASSQGNRDEAFF. The V call is TRBV3-1 (or the pseudogene TRBV3-2), the J call TRBJ1-1; maybe TRBD1 (6 bases). This CDR3 is 13 amino acids long. Trimming took 1 base from V and 8 from J, leaving 11 bases between them. Germline CDR1 reads LGHDT; CDR2 reads YNNKEL (reference sequence).

This clone was observed a few times. The chain couples TRBV5-4 to TRBJ1-1; 11 positions agree with TRBD1. V shed 4 bases and J 2 bases; nucleotides not matched to a gene: 7. The germline gives CDR1 SGHNT, CDR2 YYREEE (reference sequence). The CDR3 has 16 residues. The CDR3: CASSPDRGLGNTEAFF. Here the CDR3 DNA reads TGTGCCAGCAGCCCGGACAGGGGGCTAGGAAACACTGAAGCTTTCTTT.

The chain combines TRBV9 with TRBJ2-1, with D hard to call. Per germline, CDR1 SGDLS and CDR2 YYNGEE. There are 15 residues in the CDR3. The V gene lost 2 bases and the J gene lost 2 bases, with 11 bases spanning the gap. CDR3 nucleotides: TGTGCCAGCAGCGTTATTCCCACAGCCTACAATGAGCAGTTCTTC. Protein: CASSVIPTAYNEQFF.

The chain recombines TRBV21-1 with TRBJ2-3; the DNA was not compared with TRBD2, the D call given in the table. TRBV21-1 is shown as a pseudogene. This CDR3 is built from 15 residues. The DNA for the CDR3 is TGTGCCAGCAGCACCAGGGACTACTGCACAGATACGCAGTATTTT. Its translation: CASSTRDYCTDTQYF.

The chain combines TRBV4-3 with TRBJ1-1; 7 bases map to TRBD1. The ends lost 0 bases at V and 1 base at J; junction bases unmatched: 5. This CDR3 has 16 amino acids. From germline, CDR1 is LGHNA and CDR2 YSLEER. This CDR3 reads CASSQDSGGGNTEAFF. The CDR3 region has the DNA TGCGCCAGCAGCCAAGATTCAGGGGGGGGGAACACTGAAGCTTTCTTT.

This clone was counted only a few times. The chain recombines TRBV30 with TRBJ1-1, with 7 bases fitting TRBD1. This CDR3 spans 14 amino acids. V was clipped by 3 bases and J by 11 bases; unmatched bases: 15. Germline V gives CDR1 GTSNPN, CDR2 SVGIG (reference sequence). The CDR3 nucleotides are TGTGCCTGGAGGAGACAGGGTCGAGATGGTCCGGCTTTCTTT. Translation: CAWRRQGRDGPAFF. Together with reference TRBV30 and TRBJ1-1, the CDR3 gives the full variable domain: SQTIHQWPATLVQPVGSPLSLECTVEGTSNPNLYWYRQAAGRGLQLLFYSVGIGQISSEVPQNLSASRPQDRQFILSSKKLLLSDSGFYLCAWRRQGRDGPAFFGQGTRLTVV.

This clone showed up just a few times. The chain combines TRBV5-5 with TRBJ1-2, with D hard to call. V lost 1 base, J lost 5 bases, and 12 bases lay in between. The CDR3 has 14 amino acids. Germline V gives CDR1 SGHKS, CDR2 YYEKEE (reference sequence). For the CDR3, the DNA is TGTGCCAGCAGCTTGCCCGAACAGATATATGGCTACACCTTC. Amino acids: CASSLPEQIYGYTF. The whole variable domain, remainder taken from reference TRBV5-5 and TRBJ1-2, is DAGVTQSPTHLIKTRGQQVTLRCSPISGHKSVSWYQQVLGQGPQFIFQYYEKEERGRGNFPDRFSARQFPNYSSELNVNALLLGDSALYLCASSLPEQIYGYTFGSGTRLTVV.

V gene TRBV10-3 combines with J gene TRBJ1-6, with 9 bases fitting TRBD1. The trim removed 10 bases at V and 11 bases at J, leaving 9 bases unmatched. Germline CDR1 is ENHRY and CDR2 is SYGVKD. The CDR3 totals 13 residues. CDR3 sequence reads: CATRTGDSAPLHF. In DNA, the CDR3 is TGTGCCACGCGGACAGGGGATTCGGCACCCCTCCACTTT.

V and J are TRBV7-2 and TRBJ1-5; D is unclear. The V end was cut by 1 base, the J end by 2 bases, with 9 bases between. Germline V gives CDR1 SGHTA, CDR2 FQGNSA. The CDR3 is 15 residues long. For the CDR3, the DNA is TGTGCCAGCAGCTTAGAAGGGTCGGGCAATCAGCCCCAGCATTTT. This sequence encodes CASSLEGSGNQPQHF. Based on the CDR3 plus reference TRBV7-2 and TRBJ1-5, the full variable domain is GAGVSQSPSNKVTEKGKDVELRCDPISGHTALYWYRQSLGQGLEFLIYFQGNSAPDKSGLPSDRFSAERTGGSVSTLTIQRTQQEDSAVYLCASSLEGSGNQPQHFGDGTRLSIL.

V gene TRBV4-1 combines with J gene TRBJ2-7; possible D gene TRBD2, 6 bases. From germline, CDR1 is MGHRA and CDR2 YSYEKL. The CDR3 runs to 18 residues. V was trimmed by 0 bases and J by 0 bases, leaving 18 bases between them. The CDR3 coding sequence is TGCGCCAGCAGCCAAGAAGCGGCGCGGGGCCTACTCTCCTACGAGCAGTACTTC. Translating gives CASSQEAARGLLSYEQYF.

In regard to this clone: One end of the junction is discordant with germline, which a read error may explain. This chain uses TRBV15 with TRBJ2-7; 10 bases are shared with TRBD1. The germline V gene encodes CDR1 LNHNV and CDR2 YYDKDF (reference sequence). The CDR3 is made up of 14 amino acids. As DNA, the CDR3 is TGTGCCTCCAGCCTGGGGACAGGGGTACACGAGCAGTACTTC. Protein product: CASSLGTGVHEQYF.